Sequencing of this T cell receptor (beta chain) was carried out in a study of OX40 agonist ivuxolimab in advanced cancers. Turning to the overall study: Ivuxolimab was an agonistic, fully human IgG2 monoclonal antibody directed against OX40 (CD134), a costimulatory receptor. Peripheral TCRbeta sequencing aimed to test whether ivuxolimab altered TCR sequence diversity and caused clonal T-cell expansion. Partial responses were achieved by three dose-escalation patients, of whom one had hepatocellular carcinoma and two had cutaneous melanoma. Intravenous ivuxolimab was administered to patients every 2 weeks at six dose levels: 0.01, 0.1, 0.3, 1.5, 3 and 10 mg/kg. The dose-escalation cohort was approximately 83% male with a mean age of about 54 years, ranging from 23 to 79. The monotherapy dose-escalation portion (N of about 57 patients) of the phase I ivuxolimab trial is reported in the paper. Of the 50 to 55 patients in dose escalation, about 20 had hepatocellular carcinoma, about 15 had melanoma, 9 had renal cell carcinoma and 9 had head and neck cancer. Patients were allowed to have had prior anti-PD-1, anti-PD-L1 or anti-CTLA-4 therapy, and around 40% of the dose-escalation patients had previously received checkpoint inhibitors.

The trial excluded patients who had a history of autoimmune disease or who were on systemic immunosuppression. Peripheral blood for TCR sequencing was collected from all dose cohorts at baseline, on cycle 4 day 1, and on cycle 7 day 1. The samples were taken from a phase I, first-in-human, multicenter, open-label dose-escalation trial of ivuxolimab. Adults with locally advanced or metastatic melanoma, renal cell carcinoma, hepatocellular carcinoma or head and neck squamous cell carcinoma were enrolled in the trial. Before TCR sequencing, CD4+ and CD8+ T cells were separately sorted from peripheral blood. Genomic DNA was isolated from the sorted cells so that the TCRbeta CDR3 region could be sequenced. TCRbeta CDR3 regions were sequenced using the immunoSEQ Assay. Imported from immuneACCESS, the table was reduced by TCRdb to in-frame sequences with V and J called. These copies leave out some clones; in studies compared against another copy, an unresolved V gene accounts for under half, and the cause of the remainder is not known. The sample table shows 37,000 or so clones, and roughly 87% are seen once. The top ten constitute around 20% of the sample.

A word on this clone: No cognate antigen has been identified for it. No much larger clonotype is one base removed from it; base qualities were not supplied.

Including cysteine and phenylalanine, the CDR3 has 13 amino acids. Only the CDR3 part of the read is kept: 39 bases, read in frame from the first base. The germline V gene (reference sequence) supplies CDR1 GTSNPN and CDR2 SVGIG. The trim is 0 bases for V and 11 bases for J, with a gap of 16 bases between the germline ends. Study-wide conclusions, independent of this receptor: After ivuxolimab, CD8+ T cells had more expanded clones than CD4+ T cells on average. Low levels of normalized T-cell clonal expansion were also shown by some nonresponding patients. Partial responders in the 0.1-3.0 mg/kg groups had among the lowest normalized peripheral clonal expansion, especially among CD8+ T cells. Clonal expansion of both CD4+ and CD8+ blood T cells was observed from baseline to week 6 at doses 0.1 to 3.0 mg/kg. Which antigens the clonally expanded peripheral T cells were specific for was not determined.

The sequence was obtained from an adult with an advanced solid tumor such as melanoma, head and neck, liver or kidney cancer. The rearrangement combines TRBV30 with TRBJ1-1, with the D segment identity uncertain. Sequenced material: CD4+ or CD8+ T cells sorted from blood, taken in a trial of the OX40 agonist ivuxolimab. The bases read TGTGCCTGGAGTGTACCCTCCCTAACGCCGGCTTTCTTT. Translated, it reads CAWSVPSLTPAFF.